A single sample is the source of the 27 T cell receptor beta chains below, sequenced in a study of cytomegalovirus exposure and HLA in healthy donors (dated by TCRdb to about 2017). The library was generated by the immunoSEQ multiplex PCR assay. The multiplex PCR relied on a mix of 60 forward primers for TCR Vbeta segments and 13 reverse primers for TCR Jbeta segments. The immuneACCESS repertoire file appears here via TCRdb, limited to in-frame rearrangements. These files lack a portion of the clones; in checked studies, under half of the deficit traces to unresolved V genes, and the cause of the others is not known. The sample table records some 110,000 clones. The top ten hold 3.7% of the sample. Sequencing was carried out using PBMCs. The receptors stem from a man younger than 45 in good health and CMV-seronegative.

The J gene is TRBJ2-2, the V gene TRBV7-6; 9 bases line up with TRBD1. The ends lost 5 bases at V and 6 bases at J; junction bases unmatched: 7. The CDR3 totals 15 residues. CDR1 is SGHVS, CDR2 FNYEAQ, per germline. CDR3 amino acids: CASSTGQGTAGELFF. The CDR3 DNA follows: TGTGCCAGCAGCACGGGACAGGGAACGGCCGGGGAGCTGTTTTTT.

V and J are TRBV7-2 and TRBJ1-1; TRBD1 matches 12 bases. After removal of 5 bases from V and 11 bases from J, the junction contained 9 bases not matched to a gene. Germline CDR1 and CDR2: SGHTA and FQGNSA. The CDR3 totals 14 residues. CDR3 nucleotide sequence: TGTGCCAGCAGCGCCGGGACAGGGGGCGTGGGGGCTTTCTTT. Protein: CASSAGTGGVGAFF. The variable domain in full, completed from reference TRBV7-2 and TRBJ1-1, reads GAGVSQSPSNKVTEKGKDVELRCDPISGHTALYWYRQSLGQGLEFLIYFQGNSAPDKSGLPSDRFSAERTGGSVSTLTIQRTQQEDSAVYLCASSAGTGGVGAFFGQGTRLTVV.

V usage is TRBV27 and J usage is TRBJ1-2, with TRBD1 as a possible D gene (6 bases). The CDR3 is made up of 15 amino acids. V was shortened by 2 bases and J by 7 bases, with 17 bases between the two germline ends. Germline loops: CDR1 MNHEY, CDR2 SMNVEV (reference sequence). The CDR3 loop reads CASSLTQQGAPGYTF. CDR3 DNA sequence: TGTGCCAGCAGTTTAACCCAACAGGGAGCCCCTGGCTACACCTTC.

The chain is built from TRBV9 and TRBJ2-2; tentative D call: TRBD1 (5 bases). The germline V gene has CDR1 SGDLS and CDR2 YYNGEE. V lost 3 bases to trimming and J lost 2 bases, with 8 bases between them. This CDR3 has 14 amino acids. CDR3 protein: CASSGDSNTGELFF. The CDR3 region has the DNA TGTGCCAGCAGCGGTGACAGTAACACCGGGGAGCTGTTTTTT.

The chain uses TRBV27 and TRBJ2-7; 10 nucleotides agree with TRBD2. J gave up 7 bases and V 4 bases, and 19 bases lay outside the gene matches. The CDR3 has 18 amino acids. Germline lookup yields CDR1 MNHEY and CDR2 SMNVEV (reference sequence). CDR3 coding DNA: TGTGCCAGCAGTTCTCCCATGTTCGGTCAGCGGGGGGGCCGGGAGCAGTACTTC. Its protein product is CASSSPMFGQRGGREQYF.

The rearrangement uses TRBV2 and TRBJ2-5; D remains unclear. V gave up 6 bases and J gave up 3 bases, with 5 bases separating them. CDR1 SNHLY and CDR2 FYNNEI come from the germline V gene. This CDR3 comprises 11 residues. CDR3 loop: CASSLKETQYF. The CDR3 nucleotides read TGTGCCAGCAGCCTTAAAGAGACCCAGTACTTC.

J is TRBJ2-2 and V is TRBV2; perhaps TRBD2 as D (6 bases). Per germline, CDR1 SNHLY and CDR2 FYNNEI. V was cut by 7 bases and J by 5 bases, with 17 bases left in between. The CDR3 has 15 amino acids. The CDR3 loop reads CASNLRTIQTGELFF. Here the CDR3 DNA reads TGTGCCAGCAATCTTCGGACTATACAAACCGGGGAGCTGTTTTTT.

The gene calls are TRBV7-8 and TRBJ1-5; weak D call: TRBD1 (5 bases). Germline V gene data show CDR1 as SGHVS and CDR2 as FQNEAQ. V was cut by 1 base and J by 2 bases, with 15 bases left in between. The CDR3 has 17 amino acids. CDR3 amino acids: CASSLVGGGGGNQPQHF. The DNA of the CDR3 is TGTGCCAGCAGCTTAGTCGGGGGGGGTGGCGGCAATCAGCCCCAGCATTTT.

The rearrangement uses TRBV7-9 and TRBJ2-7; D may be TRBD1 (5 bases). Germline lookup yields CDR1 SEHNR and CDR2 FQNEAQ (reference sequence). V was trimmed by 5 bases and J by 2 bases, leaving 16 bases between them. The length of the CDR3 is 15 residues. The CDR3, as DNA: TGTGCCAGCAGCCACAGACAGCTACCCCCCTACGAGCAGTACTTC. Protein sequence: CASSHRQLPPYEQYF.

V usage is TRBV5-1 and J usage is TRBJ1-2; 10 nucleotides align to TRBD1. With 3 bases clipped from V and 6 bases from J, the junction kept 5 bases outside the gene matches. The CDR3 contains 14 residues. The germline V gene encodes CDR1 SGHRS and CDR2 YFSETQ. The CDR3 region is CASSSGQGMDGYTF. In DNA, the CDR3 is TGCGCCAGCAGCTCGGGACAGGGGATGGATGGCTACACCTTC.

V and J are TRBV18 and TRBJ2-3; the D is unclear. The CDR3 is made up of 13 amino acids. The germline V gene encodes CDR1 KGHSH and CDR2 LQKENI. The ends were cut back, 3 bases at V and 5 bases at J, with 9 bases in the middle. CDR3: CASSPPLRDTQYF. CDR3 DNA sequence: TGTGCCAGCTCACCCCCTCTCAGAGATACGCAGTATTTT.

The V and J genes are TRBV6-1 and TRBJ1-1, with D possibly being TRBD1 (6 bases). The germline V gene has CDR1 MNHNS and CDR2 SASEGT. CDR3 size: 14 residues. V dropped 1 base and J dropped 4 bases, with 10 bases sitting between them. In nucleotides, the CDR3 is TGTGCCAGCAGTGAAGGGGGGCGCGGCACTGAAGCTTTCTTT. Translated: CASSEGGRGTEAFF.

This chain links TRBV2 with TRBJ2-1; 7 bases are a match to TRBD2. The CDR3 runs 14 residues. Per the germline V gene, CDR1 is SNHLY and CDR2 is FYNNEI. V lost 3 bases to trimming and J lost 4 bases; unmatched junction nucleotides: 3. The CDR3 region is CASSEGGVYNEQFF. DNA for the CDR3: TGTGCCAGCAGTGAGGGAGGGGTATACAATGAGCAGTTCTTC. Complete variable domain (other parts from reference TRBV2 and TRBJ2-1): EPEVTQTPSHQVTQMGQEVILRCVPISNHLYFYWYRQILGQKVEFLVSFYNNEISEKSEIFDDQFSVERPDGSNFTLKIRSTKLEDSAMYFCASSEGGVYNEQFFGPGTRLTVL.

As regards this clone: At the DNA level, this CDR3 is encoded by other sequences in the same sample as well. The V and J genes are TRBV5-1 and TRBJ2-3; a weak D match, TRBD1 (6 bases). Germline V lookup: CDR1 SGHRS, CDR2 YFSETQ. The CDR3 loop spans 13 amino acids. V lost 5 bases to trimming and J lost 1 base, with 8 bases between them. The CDR3 DNA follows: TGCGCCAGCAGTGCAGGGGGCACAGATACGCAGTATTTT. Protein sequence: CASSAGGTDTQYF.

The genes are TRBV5-6 and TRBJ2-3; 8 bases map to TRBD2. The CDR3 is made up of 16 amino acids. Germline CDR1 reads SGHDT; CDR2 reads YYEEEE. V trimming: 5 bases; J trimming: 5 bases; junction bases outside the gene matches: 13. CDR3 nucleotides: TGTGCCAGCAGTTCCGTCGGGGGGGCCTATGTAGATACGCAGTATTTT. It codes for CASSSVGGAYVDTQYF.

This sequence joins TRBV29-1 and TRBJ2-7, with 8 bases matching TRBD1. The germline V gene has CDR1 SQVTM and CDR2 ANQGSEA. The CDR3 extends over 12 amino acids. V was clipped by 6 bases and J by 5 bases; unmatched bases: 6. CDR3 amino acids: CSVDRGGDEQYF. The CDR3, as DNA: TGCAGCGTCGACAGGGGCGGGGACGAGCAGTACTTC.

The chain uses TRBV6-5 and TRBJ1-1; no clear D. This CDR3 region has 13 residues. Trimming removed 5 bases at V and 3 bases at J, with 10 bases between. Germline V lookup: CDR1 MNHEY, CDR2 SVGAGI. This CDR3 reads CASSTPFDTEAFF. The CDR3 DNA reads as TGTGCCAGCAGTACTCCCTTTGACACTGAAGCTTTCTTT.

The chain has TRBV7-9 and TRBJ1-2; 11 bases line up with TRBD1. Germline assignment: CDR1 SEHNR and CDR2 FQNEAQ (reference sequence). This CDR3 region has 15 residues. The trim removed 4 bases at V and 8 bases at J, leaving 9 bases unmatched. CDR3 region: CASSSIGQGADGYTF. The CDR3 DNA reads TGTGCCAGCAGCTCAATCGGACAGGGGGCAGACGGCTACACCTTC.

This sequence joins TRBV28 and TRBJ1-2; 8 nucleotides line up with TRBD1. The junction had 8 bases not matched to a gene; V was cut back by 8 bases and J by 6 bases. The CDR3 has 13 residues. CDR1 MDHEN and CDR2 SYDVKM come from the germline V gene. In DNA, the CDR3 is TGTGCCAGCCGGGACAGGTCCTCCGATGGCTACACCTTC. Translating it yields CASRDRSSDGYTF.

V is TRBV19 and J is TRBJ2-2, with a tentative D call TRBD1 (6 bases). Germline V gene sequence: CDR1 LNHDA, CDR2 SQIVND (reference sequence). CDR3 length: 14 residues. The germline V and J ends were trimmed by 6 bases and 5 bases, with 13 bases remaining between them. CDR3 DNA sequence: TGTGCCAGTAGGCAGAGACAGGTTACCGGGGAGCTGTTTTTT. Amino acids: CASRQRQVTGELFF.

The rearrangement links TRBV15 to TRBJ2-4; D possibly corresponds to TRBD2 (6 bases). V was clipped by 5 bases and J by 4 bases, with 15 bases between them. The CDR3 is 15 amino acids. Germline CDR1 and CDR2: LNHNV and YYDKDF (reference sequence). In nucleotides, the CDR3 is TGTGCCACCAGCCCTCGGGGACTGGGGAAAAACATTCAGTACTTC. Protein sequence: CATSPRGLGKNIQYF.

The V gene is TRBV19, the J gene TRBJ2-3; 9 nucleotides match TRBD1. Germline CDR1 LNHDA, CDR2 SQIVND (reference sequence). V lost 3 bases to trimming and J lost 4 bases; unmatched junction nucleotides: 14. CDR3 length equals 18 residues. The CDR3 DNA is TGTGCCAGTAGTATCGGGACAGGGATTCAGGCGCTCCCAGATACGCAGTATTTT. This encodes CASSIGTGIQALPDTQYF.

The chain recombines TRBV28 with TRBJ2-7; TRBD2 matches 7 bases. V trimming: 8 bases; J trimming: 0 bases; junction bases outside the gene matches: 7. The CDR3 length is 14 residues. Germline values: CDR1 MDHEN, CDR2 SYDVKM. DNA for the CDR3: TGTGCCAGCCACCCGGCGGGGGACTCCTACGAGCAGTACTTC. Translating gives CASHPAGDSYEQYF.

The V and J genes are TRBV5-1 and TRBJ2-5; the D is unclear. Germline values: CDR1 SGHRS, CDR2 YFSETQ. The CDR3 consists of 14 residues. Trimming pared 0 bases from V and 5 bases from J, leaving 11 bases between. This chain's CDR3 is CASSLGLQRETQYF. CDR3 DNA sequence: TGCGCCAGCAGCTTGGGTCTTCAACGGGAGACCCAGTACTTC.

V usage is TRBV4-1 and J usage is TRBJ2-4; 11 bases map to TRBD2. This CDR3 has 17 amino acids. Germline-derived CDR1 and CDR2 are MGHRA and YSYEKL. The V gene end was trimmed by 5 bases and the J gene end by 0 bases; junction bases not matched to a gene: 6. In nucleotides, the CDR3 is TGCGCCAGCAGCGCCCCGACTAGCGGGGAAGCCAAAAACATTCAGTACTTC. This gives the protein CASSAPTSGEAKNIQYF.

The gene calls are TRBV11-2 and TRBJ2-5, with 8 bases matching TRBD1. This CDR3 comprises 13 residues. Germline-derived CDR1 and CDR2 are SGHAT and FQNNGV. The ends lost 5 bases at V and 5 bases at J; junction bases unmatched: 4. The DNA for the CDR3 is TGTGCCAGCAGCCCGACAGGGGATGAGACCCAGTACTTC. Translating gives CASSPTGDETQYF.

The rearrangement uses TRBV4-1 and TRBJ1-5; 8 bases agree with TRBD1. This CDR3 has 17 amino acids. Per the germline V gene, CDR1 is MGHRA and CDR2 is YSYEKL. Trimming cost V 1 base and J 5 bases; bases outside gene matches: 10. The CDR3 coding sequence is TGCGCCAGCAGCCAAGTTCAGGGGGCGTACCAGGATCAGCCCCAGCATTTT. It is translated as CASSQVQGAYQDQPQHF.